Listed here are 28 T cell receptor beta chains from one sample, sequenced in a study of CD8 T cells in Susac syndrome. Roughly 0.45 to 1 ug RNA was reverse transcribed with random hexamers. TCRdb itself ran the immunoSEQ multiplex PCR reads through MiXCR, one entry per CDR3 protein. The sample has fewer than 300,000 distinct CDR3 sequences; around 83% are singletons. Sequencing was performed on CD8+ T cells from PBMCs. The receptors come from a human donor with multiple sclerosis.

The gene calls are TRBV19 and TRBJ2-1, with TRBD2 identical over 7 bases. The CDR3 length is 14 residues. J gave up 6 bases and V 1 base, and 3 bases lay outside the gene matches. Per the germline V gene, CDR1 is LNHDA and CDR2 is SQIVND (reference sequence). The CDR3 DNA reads TGTGCCAGTAGTATAGCGGGAGGCTCCAATGAGCAGTTCTTC. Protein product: CASSIAGGSNEQFF.

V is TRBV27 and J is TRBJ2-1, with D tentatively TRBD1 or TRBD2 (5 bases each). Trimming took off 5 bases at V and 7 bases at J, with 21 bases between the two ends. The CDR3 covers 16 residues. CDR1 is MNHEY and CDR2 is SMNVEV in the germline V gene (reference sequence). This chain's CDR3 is CASSPGRPRRPNEQFF. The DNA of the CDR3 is TGTGCCAGCAGTCCGGGACGGCCCCGTAGGCCAAATGAGCAGTTCTTC.

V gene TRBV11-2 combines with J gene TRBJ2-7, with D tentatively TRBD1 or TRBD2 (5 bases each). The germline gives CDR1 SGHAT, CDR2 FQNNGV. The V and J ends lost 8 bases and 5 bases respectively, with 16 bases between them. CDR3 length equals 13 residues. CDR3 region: CASSSGGVDEQYF. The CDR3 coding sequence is TGTGCCAGCTCCAGTGGGGGAGTGGACGAGCAGTACTTC.

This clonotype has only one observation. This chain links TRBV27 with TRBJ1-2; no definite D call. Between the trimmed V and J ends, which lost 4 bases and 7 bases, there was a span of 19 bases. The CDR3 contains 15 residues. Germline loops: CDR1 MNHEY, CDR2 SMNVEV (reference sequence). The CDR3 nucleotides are TGTGCCAGCAGTTCCGTGGGTCTTACTGCGGGTGGCTACACCTTC. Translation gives CASSSVGLTAGGYTF.

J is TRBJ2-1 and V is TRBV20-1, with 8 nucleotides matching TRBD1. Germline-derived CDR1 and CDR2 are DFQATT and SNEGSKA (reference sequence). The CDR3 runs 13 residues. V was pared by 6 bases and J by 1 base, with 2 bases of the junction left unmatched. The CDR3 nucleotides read TGCAGTGCCGACAGGGGATCCTACAATGAGCAGTTCTTC. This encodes CSADRGSYNEQFF.

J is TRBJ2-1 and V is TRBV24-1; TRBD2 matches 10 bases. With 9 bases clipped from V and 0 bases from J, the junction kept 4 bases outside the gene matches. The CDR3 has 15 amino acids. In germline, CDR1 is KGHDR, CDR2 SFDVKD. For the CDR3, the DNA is TGTGCCACCTCTAAGCGGGAGGGCTCCTACAATGAGCAGTTCTTC. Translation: CATSKREGSYNEQFF.

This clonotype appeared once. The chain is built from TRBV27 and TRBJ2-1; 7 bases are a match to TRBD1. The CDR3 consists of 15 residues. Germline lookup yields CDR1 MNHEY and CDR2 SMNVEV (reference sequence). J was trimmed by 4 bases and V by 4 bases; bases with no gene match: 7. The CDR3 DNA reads TGTGCCAGCAGTTCCCGACAGGGTCAGTACAATGAGCAGTTCTTC. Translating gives CASSSRQGQYNEQFF.

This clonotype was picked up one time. CDR3 amino acids: CASSSLAGNLYEQYF. The CDR3 region has the DNA TGTGCCAGCAGCTCACTAGCGGGAAATTTATACGAGCAGTACTTC. This chain links TRBV5-6 with TRBJ2-7; the match to TRBD2 covers 10 bases. V was pared by 3 bases and J by 4 bases, with 7 bases of the junction left unmatched. Germline lookup yields CDR1 SGHDT and CDR2 YYEEEE. This CDR3 region has 15 residues.

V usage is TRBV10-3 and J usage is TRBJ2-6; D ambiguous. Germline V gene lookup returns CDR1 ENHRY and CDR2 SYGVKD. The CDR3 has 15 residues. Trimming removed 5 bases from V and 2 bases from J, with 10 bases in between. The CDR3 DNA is TGTGCCATCAGTCGTCAGCAGGCTGGGGCCAACGTCCTGACTTTC. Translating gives CAISRQQAGANVLTF.

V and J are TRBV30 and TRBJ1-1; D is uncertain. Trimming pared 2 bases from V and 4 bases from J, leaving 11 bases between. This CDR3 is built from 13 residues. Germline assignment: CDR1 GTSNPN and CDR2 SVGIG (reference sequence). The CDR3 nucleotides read TGTGCCTGGAGTCCCGGCAGTTCCACTGAAGCTTTCTTT. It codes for CAWSPGSSTEAFF. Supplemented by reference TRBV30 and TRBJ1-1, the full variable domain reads SQTIHQWPATLVQPVGSPLSLECTVEGTSNPNLYWYRQAAGRGLQLLFYSVGIGQISSEVPQNLSASRPQDRQFILSSKKLLLSDSGFYLCAWSPGSSTEAFFGQGTRLTVV.

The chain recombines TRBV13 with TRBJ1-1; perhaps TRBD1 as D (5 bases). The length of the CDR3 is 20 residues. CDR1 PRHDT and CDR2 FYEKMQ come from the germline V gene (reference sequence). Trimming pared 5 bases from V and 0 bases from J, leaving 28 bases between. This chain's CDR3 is CASSRLLRRRGSDLNTEAFF. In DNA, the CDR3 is TGTGCCAGCAGCCGACTTTTACGGCGGAGGGGAAGTGATCTGAACACTGAAGCTTTCTTT.

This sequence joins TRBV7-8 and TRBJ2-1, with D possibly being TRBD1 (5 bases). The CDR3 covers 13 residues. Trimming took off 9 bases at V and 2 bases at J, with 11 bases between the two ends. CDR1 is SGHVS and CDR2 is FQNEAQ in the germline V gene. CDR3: CASGARTYNEQFF. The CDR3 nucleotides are TGTGCCAGTGGGGCTAGAACCTACAATGAGCAGTTCTTC.

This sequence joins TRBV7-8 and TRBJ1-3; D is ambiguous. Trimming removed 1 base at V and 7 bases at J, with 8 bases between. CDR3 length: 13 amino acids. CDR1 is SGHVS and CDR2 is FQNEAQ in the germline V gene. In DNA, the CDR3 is TGTGCCAGCAGCTTAGAAGGGAGTAACACCATATATTTT. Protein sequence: CASSLEGSNTIYF.

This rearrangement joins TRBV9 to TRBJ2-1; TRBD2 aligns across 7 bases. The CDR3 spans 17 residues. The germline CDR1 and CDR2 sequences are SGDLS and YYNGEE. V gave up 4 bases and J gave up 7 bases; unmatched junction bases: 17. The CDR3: CASSRSSVEREGNEQFF. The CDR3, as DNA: TGTGCCAGCAGCCGTAGCTCGGTAGAGCGGGAAGGGAATGAGCAGTTCTTC.

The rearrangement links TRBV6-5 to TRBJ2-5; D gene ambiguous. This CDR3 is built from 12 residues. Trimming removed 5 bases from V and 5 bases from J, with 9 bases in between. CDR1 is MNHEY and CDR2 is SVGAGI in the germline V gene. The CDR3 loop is CASSPLGETQYF. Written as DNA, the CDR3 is TGTGCCAGCAGTCCTCTAGGGGAGACCCAGTACTTC.

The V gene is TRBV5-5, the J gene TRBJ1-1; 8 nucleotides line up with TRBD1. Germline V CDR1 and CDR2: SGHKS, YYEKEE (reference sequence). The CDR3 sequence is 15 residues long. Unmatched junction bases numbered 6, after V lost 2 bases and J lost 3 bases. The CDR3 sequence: CASSFQGAKDTEAFF. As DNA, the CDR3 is TGTGCCAGCAGCTTCCAGGGGGCTAAGGACACTGAAGCTTTCTTT.

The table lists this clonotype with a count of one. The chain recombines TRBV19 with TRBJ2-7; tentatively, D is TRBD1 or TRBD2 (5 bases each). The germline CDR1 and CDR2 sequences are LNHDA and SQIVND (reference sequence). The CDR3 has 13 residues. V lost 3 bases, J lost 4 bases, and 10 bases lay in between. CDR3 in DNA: TGTGCCAGTAGTATCGATGGGGGTTACGAGCAGTACTTC. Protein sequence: CASSIDGGYEQYF. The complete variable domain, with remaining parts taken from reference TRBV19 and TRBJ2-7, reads DGGITQSPKYLFRKEGQNVTLSCEQNLNHDAMYWYRQDPGQGLRLIYYSQIVNDFQKGDIAEGYSVSREKKESFPLTVTSAQKNPTAFYLCASSIDGGYEQYFGPGTRLTVT.

As DNA, the CDR3 is TGCGCCAGCAGCCAAGCTCCCGGGACCCACGAGCAGTACTTC. It encodes CASSQAPGTHEQYF. V gene TRBV4-1 combines with J gene TRBJ2-7; D tentatively reads TRBD1 or TRBD2 (5 bases each). In germline, CDR1 is MGHRA, CDR2 YSYEKL. Deletions cut 1 base from V and 5 bases from J, with 12 bases between. The CDR3 runs 14 residues.

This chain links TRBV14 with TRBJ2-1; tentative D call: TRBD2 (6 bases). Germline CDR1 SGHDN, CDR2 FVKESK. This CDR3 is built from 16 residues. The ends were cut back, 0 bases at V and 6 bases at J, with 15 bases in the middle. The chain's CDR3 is CASSQDLRVGGNEQFF. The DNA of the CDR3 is TGTGCCAGCAGCCAAGATCTCCGTGTGGGGGGCAATGAGCAGTTCTTC.

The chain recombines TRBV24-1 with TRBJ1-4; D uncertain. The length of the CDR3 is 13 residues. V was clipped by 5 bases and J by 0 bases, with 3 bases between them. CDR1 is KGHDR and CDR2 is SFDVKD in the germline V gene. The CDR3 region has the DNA TGTGCCACCAGTGCAGCAACTAATGAAAAACTGTTTTTT. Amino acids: CATSAATNEKLFF.

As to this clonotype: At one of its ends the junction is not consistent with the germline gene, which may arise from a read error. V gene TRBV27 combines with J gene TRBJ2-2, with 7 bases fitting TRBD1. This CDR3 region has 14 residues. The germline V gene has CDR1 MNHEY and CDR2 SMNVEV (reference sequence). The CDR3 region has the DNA TGTACCAGCAACAGGGGTAGAAACACCGGGGAGCTGTTTTTT. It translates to CTSNRGRNTGELFF.

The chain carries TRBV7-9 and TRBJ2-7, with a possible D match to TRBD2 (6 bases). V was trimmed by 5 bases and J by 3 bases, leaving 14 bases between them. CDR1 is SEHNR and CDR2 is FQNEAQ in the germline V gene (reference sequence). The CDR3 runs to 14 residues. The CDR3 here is CASSPSTRYYEQYF. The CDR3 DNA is TGTGCCAGCAGCCCTTCGACTAGATACTACGAGCAGTACTTC.

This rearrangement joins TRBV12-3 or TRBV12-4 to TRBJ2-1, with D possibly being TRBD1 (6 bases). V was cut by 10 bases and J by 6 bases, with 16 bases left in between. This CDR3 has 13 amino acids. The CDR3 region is CATLGARANEQFF. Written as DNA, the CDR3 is TGTGCCACCTTGGGGGCGCGGGCCAATGAGCAGTTCTTC.

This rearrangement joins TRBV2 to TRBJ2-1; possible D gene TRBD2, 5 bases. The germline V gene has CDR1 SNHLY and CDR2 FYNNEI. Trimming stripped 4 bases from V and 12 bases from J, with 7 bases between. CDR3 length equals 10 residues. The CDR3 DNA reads TGTGCCAGCAGTGCGAGGGTGCAGTTCTTC. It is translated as CASSARVQFF.

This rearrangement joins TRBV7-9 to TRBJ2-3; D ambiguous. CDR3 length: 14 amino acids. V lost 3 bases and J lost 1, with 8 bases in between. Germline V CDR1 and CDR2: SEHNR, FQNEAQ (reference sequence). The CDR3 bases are TGTGCCAGCAGCTTCCCGACCCGCACAGATACGCAGTATTTT. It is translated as CASSFPTRTDTQYF.

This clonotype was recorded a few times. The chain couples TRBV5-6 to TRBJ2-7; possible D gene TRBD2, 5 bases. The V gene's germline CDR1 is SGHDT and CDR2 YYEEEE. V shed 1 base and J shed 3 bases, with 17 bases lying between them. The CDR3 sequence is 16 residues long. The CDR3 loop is CASSLSTGKEVYEQYF. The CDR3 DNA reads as TGTGCCAGCAGCTTGTCGACGGGGAAGGAGGTCTACGAGCAGTACTTC.

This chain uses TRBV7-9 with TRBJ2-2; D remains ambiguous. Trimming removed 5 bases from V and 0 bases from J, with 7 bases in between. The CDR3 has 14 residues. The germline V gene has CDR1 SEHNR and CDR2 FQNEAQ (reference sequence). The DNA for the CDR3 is TGTGCCAGCAGCCAGACATCGAACACCGGGGAGCTGTTTTTT. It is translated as CASSQTSNTGELFF.

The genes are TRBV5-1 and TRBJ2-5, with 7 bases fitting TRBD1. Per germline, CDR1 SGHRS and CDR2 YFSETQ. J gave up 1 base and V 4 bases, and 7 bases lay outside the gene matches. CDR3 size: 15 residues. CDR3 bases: TGCGCCAGCAGCGTAGGGGGCGCAATCCAAGAGACCCAGTACTTC. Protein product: CASSVGGAIQETQYF. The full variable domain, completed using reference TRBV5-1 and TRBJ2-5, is KAGVTQTPRYLIKTRGQQVTLSCSPISGHRSVSWYQQTPGQGLQFLFEYFSETQRNKGNFPGRFSGRQFSNSRSEMNVSTLELGDSALYLCASSVGGAIQETQYFGPGTRLLVL.